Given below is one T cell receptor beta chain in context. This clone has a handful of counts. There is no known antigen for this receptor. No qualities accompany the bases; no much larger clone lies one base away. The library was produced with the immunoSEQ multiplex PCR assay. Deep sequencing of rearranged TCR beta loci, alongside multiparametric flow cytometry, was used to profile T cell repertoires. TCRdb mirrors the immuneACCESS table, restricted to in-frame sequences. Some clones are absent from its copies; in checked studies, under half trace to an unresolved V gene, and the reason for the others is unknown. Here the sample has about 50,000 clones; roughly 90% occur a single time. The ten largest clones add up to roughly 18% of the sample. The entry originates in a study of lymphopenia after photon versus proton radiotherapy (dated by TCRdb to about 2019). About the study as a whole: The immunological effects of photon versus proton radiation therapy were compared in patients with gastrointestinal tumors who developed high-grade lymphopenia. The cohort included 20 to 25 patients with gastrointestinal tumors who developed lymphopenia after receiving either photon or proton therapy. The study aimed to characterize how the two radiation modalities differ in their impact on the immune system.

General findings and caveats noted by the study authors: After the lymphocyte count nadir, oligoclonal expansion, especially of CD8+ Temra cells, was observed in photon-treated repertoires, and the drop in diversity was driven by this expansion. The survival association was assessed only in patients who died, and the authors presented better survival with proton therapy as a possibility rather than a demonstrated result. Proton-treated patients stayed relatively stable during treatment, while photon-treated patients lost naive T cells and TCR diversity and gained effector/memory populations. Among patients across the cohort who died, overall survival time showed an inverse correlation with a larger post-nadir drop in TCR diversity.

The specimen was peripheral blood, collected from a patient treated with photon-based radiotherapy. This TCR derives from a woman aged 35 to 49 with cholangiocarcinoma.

CDR3 protein: CATSNGAGRGPTDYGYTF. The nucleotide sequence is TGTGCCACCAGCAATGGGGCAGGGAGGGGCCCAACGGACTATGGCTACACCTTC. The chain is made from TRBV15 and TRBJ1-2; TRBD1 might be the D gene, on 5 matching bases. CDR1 and CDR2, looked up from the germline V gene (reference sequence), are LNHNV and YYDKDF. Trimming removed 4 bases from V and 3 bases from J, leaving 24 bases between the germline ends. Reading from cysteine to phenylalanine, the CDR3 counts 18 amino acids. Of the read, only the CDR3 DNA is kept; its 54 bases are in frame from base 1.